This T cell receptor (beta chain) is drawn from a study of naive and memory T cell subsets. Study-wide findings and caveats: RNA-based TCR counts may shift with T cell activation and differentiation. A few larger clonotypes appeared in naive repertoires, especially CD8, possibly memory cells re-expressing CD45RA.

With regard to this clonotype: Its target is not known.

The beta constant-region primer was an equimolar mix of two oligonucleotides covering TRBC1 and TRBC2. Ligated cDNA was amplified by four rounds of PCR with nested alpha and beta constant-region primers and SP2. One entry per CDR3 protein, called by TCRdb with MiXCR from the UMI-ligation and nested PCR reads. The sample has roughly 150,000 distinct CDR3 sequences; 22% are singletons. From the second PCR step, alpha and beta chains were amplified apart. CD8 T cells were positively selected from what remained after CD4 positive selection. Germline V gene lookup returns CDR1 MNHNY and CDR2 SVGAGI (reference sequence). This CDR3 region has 16 residues. V shed 4 bases, J shed 0 bases, and the junction held 6 bases outside the gene matches.

The chain recombines TRBV6-6 with TRBJ2-3, with TRBD2 matching 8 bases. The TCR comes from a human donor in good health. The sample taken for sequencing was naive CD4+ T cells from blood. This CDR3 is CASSSLAEGSTDTQYF. In DNA, the CDR3 is TGTGCCAGCAGTTCACTAGCGGAAGGGAGCACAGATACGCAGTATTTT.